A selection of T cell receptor beta chains follows, all from one sample in a study of T cells in Graves' hyperthyroidism and ophthalmopathy. MiXCR was run by TCRdb on the multiplex PCR reads, yielding one entry per CDR3 protein. Among hundreds of thousands of distinct CDR3 sequences listed, roughly a sixth were seen once. Sample: blood. These receptors came from a woman aged 45-60 years with Graves' hyperthyroidism that later progressed to Graves' ophthalmopathy. Each CDR3 is given with its conserved first and last residue. D genes are given only for firm matches. Size is stated for part of the rows, as once, few or many counts, or as a class when the clone is expanded.

D,size,J,V,DNA,CDR3
TRBD2,.,TRBJ2-5,TRBV5-1,TGCGCCAGCAGCTTGACAGCGGGGAGCCAAGAGACCCAGTACTTC,CASSLTAGSQETQYF
.,few,TRBJ2-5,TRBV29-1,TGCAGCGTGGGGGGCGAGGCCCAAGAGACCCAGTACTTC,CSVGGEAQETQYF
TRBD1,.,TRBJ1-1,TRBV19,TGTGCCAGTAGTATATCCCGCCGGGACAGGGGAGGGAACACTGAAGCTTTCTTT,CASSISRRDRGGNTEAFF
TRBD2,.,TRBJ2-2,TRBV5-6,TGTGCCAGCAGCGCGGGACTAGCGGGGGGGCCGTACACCGGGGAGCTGTTTTTT,CASSAGLAGGPYTGELFF
.,many,TRBJ2-3,TRBV11-3,TGTGCCAGCAGCTTAGGAAACAGGGAAGCTACAGATACGCAGTATTTT,CASSLGNREATDTQYF
.,many,TRBJ2-7,TRBV12-3/TRBV12-4,TGTGCCAGCAGTTTTAGGCAGGGCAGCTTCGAGCAGTACTTC,CASSFRQGSFEQYF
TRBD1,.,TRBJ1-5,TRBV6-2/TRBV6-3,TGTGCCAGCAGTTCGCTACGGACAGGGGGCAATCAGCCCCAGCATTTT,CASSSLRTGGNQPQHF
.,few,TRBJ2-2,TRBV15,TGTGCCACCAGCGTGTGGACAGAGAACACCGGGGAGCTGTTTTTT,CATSVWTENTGELFF
TRBD2,.,TRBJ2-2,TRBV19,TGTGCCAGTGTCCCATGGGGGGGGACGGCCGGGGAGCTGTTTTTT,CASVPWGGTAGELFF
.,.,TRBJ2-7,TRBV3-1,TGTGCCGGCAGCCAAGATGTGACGGGCTCCTACGAGCAGTACTTC,CAGSQDVTGSYEQYF
TRBD2,few,TRBJ2-1,TRBV7-9,TGTGCCAGCAGCCCAGCGGGGGGCACCTACAATGAGCAGTTCTTC,CASSPAGGTYNEQFF
TRBD2,.,TRBJ2-2,TRBV6-5,TGTGCCAGCAGTTCGATTAGCGGGGGGCCGAACACCGGGGAGCTGTTTTTT,CASSSISGGPNTGELFF
.,many,TRBJ2-7,TRBV7-3,TGTGCCAGCAGGTACGCGGGCGGCTACGAGCAGTACTTC,CASRYAGGYEQYF
TRBD2,.,TRBJ2-3,TRBV5-1,TGCGCCAGCAGCTTTAGCGGGGGGGTAGTCCCAGATACGCAGTATTTT,CASSFSGGVVPDTQYF
.,many,TRBJ1-4,TRBV7-9,TGTGCCAGCAGCTGGGGTGAAAAACTGTTTTTT,CASSWGEKLFF
.,many,TRBJ1-2,TRBV18,TGTGCCAGCTTTGACTTGGCTAACTATGGCTACACCTTC,CASFDLANYGYTF
.,.,TRBJ2-7,TRBV27,TGTGCCAGCCATAGTAACAGAAACGCCTACGAGCAGTACTTC,CASHSNRNAYEQYF
.,many,TRBJ1-2,TRBV2,TGTGCCAGTGCAGAACCCGTCCCCTATGGCTACACCTTC,CASAEPVPYGYTF
TRBD2,.,TRBJ2-3,TRBV20-1,TGCAGTGCTAGAGATATAGCGGGGGGGCCTACAGATACGCAGTATTTT,CSARDIAGGPTDTQYF
TRBD1,few,TRBJ2-7,TRBV6-2/TRBV6-3,TGTGCCAGCAGTTACACCGGGACAGGGCACTCCTACGAGCAGTACTTC,CASSYTGTGHSYEQYF
.,.,TRBJ2-1,TRBV5-6,TGTGCCAGCAGCCCGGGGGCCGGCAGCTCCTACAATGAGCAGTTCTTC,CASSPGAGSSYNEQFF
.,many,TRBJ1-1,TRBV7-2,TGTGCCAGCAGCTTAGATGGGGATGGCACTGAAGCTTTCTTT,CASSLDGDGTEAFF
TRBD1,.,TRBJ2-2,TRBV2,TGTGCCAGCTTATGGACAGGGAACACCGGGGAGCTGTTTTTT,CASLWTGNTGELFF
.,many,TRBJ1-1,TRBV12-3/TRBV12-4,TGTGCCAGCAGTTTAAACTTAGGCTCGAACACTGAAGCTTTCTTT,CASSLNLGSNTEAFF
.,once,TRBJ2-1,TRBV29-1,TGCAGCGGCGAGGGCGATTTTAACAATGAGCAGTTCTTC,CSGEGDFNNEQFF
.,many,TRBJ1-1,TRBV7-9,TGTGCCAGCAGCCTCCCTCGACTGGGGACTGAAGCTTTCTTT,CASSLPRLGTEAFF
.,few,TRBJ2-5,TRBV2,TGTGCCAGCAGAGTCGACAGGTCTTCGACCCAGTACTTC,CASRVDRSSTQYF
TRBD1,few,TRBJ1-1,TRBV24-1,TGTGCCACCAGTGACACTGACAGGGGGCCAATGAACACTGAAGCTTTCTTT,CATSDTDRGPMNTEAFF
TRBD1,few,TRBJ1-5,TRBV19,TGTGCCAGTAGCAGGAGGACAGGGGTAAATCAGCCCCAGCATTTT,CASSRRTGVNQPQHF
TRBD1,many,TRBJ1-2,TRBV5-5,TGTGCCAGCAGCCCCTCCGGGACAGTGAACTATGGCTACACCTTC,CASSPSGTVNYGYTF
TRBD1,.,TRBJ1-6,TRBV3-1,TGTGCCAGCAGCCAAGATTGGCGAGGGGGCTTGAATTCACCCCTCCACTTT,CASSQDWRGGLNSPLHF
.,.,TRBJ1-2,TRBV30,TGTGCCTGGGACGGGATCTCTGTTAACTATGGCTACACCTTC,CAWDGISVNYGYTF
.,.,TRBJ2-3,TRBV12-3/TRBV12-4,TGTGCCAGCAGCAATACGGGACAAAGCACAGATACGCAGTATTTT,CASSNTGQSTDTQYF
TRBD1,many,TRBJ2-5,TRBV7-9,TGTGCCAGCAGGACAGGGGCAGGGGAGACCCAGTACTTC,CASRTGAGETQYF
.,.,TRBJ2-5,TRBV25-1,TGTGCCAGCCGCTTCGGACAGCAAGAGACCCAGTACTTC,CASRFGQQETQYF
TRBD1,.,TRBJ1-1,TRBV7-9,TGTGCCAGCAGCGGGGACAGGCGAATGAACACTGAAGCTTTCTTT,CASSGDRRMNTEAFF
.,few,TRBJ1-2,TRBV7-9,TGTGCCAGCAGCTCGTCGGGGGGGCTCTATGGCTACACCTTC,CASSSSGGLYGYTF
.,few,TRBJ2-5,TRBV20-1,TGCAGTGCTACCCGGGACACTCCCTGGGAGACCCAGTACTTC,CSATRDTPWETQYF
TRBD1,.,TRBJ1-4,TRBV13,TGTGCCAGCAGCGTCCGGGACAGCAATGAAAAACTGTTTTTT,CASSVRDSNEKLFF
.,many,TRBJ1-4,TRBV11-2,TGTGCCAGCAGCTTCGGGACAGAAAAACTGTTTTTT,CASSFGTEKLFF
.,.,TRBJ1-1,TRBV29-1,TGCAGCGTTGAAGATAGGGTTCCCTACACTGAAGCTTTCTTT,CSVEDRVPYTEAFF
TRBD2,many,TRBJ2-2,TRBV12-3/TRBV12-4,TGTGCCAGCAGCCGACCAGCGGGGGCGAACACCGGGGAGCTGTTTTTT,CASSRPAGANTGELFF
TRBD1,.,TRBJ1-5,TRBV2,TGTGCCAGCAGTGATGGGACAGGGGCGGTTCAGCCCCAGCATTTT,CASSDGTGAVQPQHF
TRBD2,few,TRBJ2-1,TRBV3-1,TGTGCCAGCAGCTACGGGACTACTAATGAGCAGTTCTTC,CASSYGTTNEQFF
TRBD1,.,TRBJ2-6,TRBV6-2/TRBV6-3,TGTGCCAGCAGGGTCGACAGGGCTGGGGCCAACGTCCTGACTTTC,CASRVDRAGANVLTF
TRBD2,many,TRBJ2-2,TRBV27,TGTGCCAGCAGTCAACCGGGGGGGGTAAACACCGGGGAGCTGTTTTTT,CASSQPGGVNTGELFF